This T cell receptor beta chain originates from a study of T cell responses to AZD1222 COVID-19 vaccine. Whole-study findings and limits: Repertoires were obtained solely post-peak T cell response.

On this clone: Antigen specificity is unknown.

Sequencing used immunoSEQ multiplex PCR; TCRdb keeps in-frame clones, though not all of them. The sample comprises more than 95,000 clones, less than 95% of which are singletons, and about 4.3% rests with the top ten. This CDR3 has 13 residues. Per germline, CDR1 LNHDA and CDR2 SQIVND (reference sequence). V lost 5 bases, J lost 0 bases, and 7 bases lay in between. This clonotype was obtained from an adult in good health. V is TRBV19 and J is TRBJ1-1; D is unclear. Sequenced material: peripheral blood, taken on day 0 of MenACWY control vaccination. This CDR3 is CASSARVNTEAFF. The CDR3 DNA reads TGTGCCAGTAGTGCCCGAGTGAACACTGAAGCTTTCTTT.